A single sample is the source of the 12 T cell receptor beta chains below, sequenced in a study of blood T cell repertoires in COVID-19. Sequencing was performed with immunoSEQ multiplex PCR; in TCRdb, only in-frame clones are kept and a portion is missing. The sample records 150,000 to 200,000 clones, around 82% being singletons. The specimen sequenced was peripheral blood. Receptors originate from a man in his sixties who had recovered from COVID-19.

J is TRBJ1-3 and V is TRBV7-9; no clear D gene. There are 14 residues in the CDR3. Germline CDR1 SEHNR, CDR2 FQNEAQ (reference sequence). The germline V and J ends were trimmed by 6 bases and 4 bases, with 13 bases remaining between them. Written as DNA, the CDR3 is TGTGCCAGCAGTCCCGACATAGCGGGAAACACCATATATTTT. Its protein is CASSPDIAGNTIYF.

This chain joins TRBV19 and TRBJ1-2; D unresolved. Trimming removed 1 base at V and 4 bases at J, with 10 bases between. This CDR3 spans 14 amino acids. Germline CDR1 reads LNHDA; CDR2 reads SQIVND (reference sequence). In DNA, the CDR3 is TGTGCCAGTAGTATAGGGGGAGCTCCCTATGGCTACACCTTC. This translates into CASSIGGAPYGYTF.

As DNA, the CDR3 is TGTGCCAGCAGTGAAGTTGGGCTTCCTCCCTACAATGAGCAGTTCTTC. Translation: CASSEVGLPPYNEQFF. V and J are TRBV6-1 and TRBJ2-1; no clear D gene. Germline CDR1 is MNHNS and CDR2 is SASEGT. Trimming pared 1 base from V and 2 bases from J, leaving 12 bases between. There are 16 residues in the CDR3.

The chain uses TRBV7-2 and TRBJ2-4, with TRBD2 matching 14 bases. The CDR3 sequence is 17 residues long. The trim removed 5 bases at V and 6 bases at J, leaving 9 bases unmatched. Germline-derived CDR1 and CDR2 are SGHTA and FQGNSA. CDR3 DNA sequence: TGTGCCAGCAGCCCCTCCGGGACTAGCGGGGGCTCAAACATTCAGTACTTC. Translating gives CASSPSGTSGGSNIQYF.

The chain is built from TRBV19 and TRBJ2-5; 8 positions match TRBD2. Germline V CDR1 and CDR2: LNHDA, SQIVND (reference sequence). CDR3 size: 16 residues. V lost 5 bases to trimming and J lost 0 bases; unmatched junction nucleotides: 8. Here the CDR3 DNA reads TGTGCCAGTAGTTCCTGGGGTAGCGGGGACCAAGAGACCCAGTACTTC. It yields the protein CASSSWGSGDQETQYF.

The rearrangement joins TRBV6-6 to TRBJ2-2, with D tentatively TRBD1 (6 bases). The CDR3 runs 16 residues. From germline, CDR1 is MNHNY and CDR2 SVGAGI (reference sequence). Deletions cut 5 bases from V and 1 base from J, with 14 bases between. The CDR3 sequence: CASSRTGTKNTGELFF. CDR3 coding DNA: TGTGCCAGCAGTCGTACCGGGACAAAGAACACCGGGGAGCTGTTTTTT.

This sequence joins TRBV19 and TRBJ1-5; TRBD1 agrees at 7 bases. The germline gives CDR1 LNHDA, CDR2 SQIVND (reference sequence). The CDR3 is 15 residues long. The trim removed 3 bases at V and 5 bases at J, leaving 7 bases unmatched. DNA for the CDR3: TGTGCCAGTAGTATCCACCTCAGGGGGGATCAGCCCCAGCATTTT. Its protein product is CASSIHLRGDQPQHF.

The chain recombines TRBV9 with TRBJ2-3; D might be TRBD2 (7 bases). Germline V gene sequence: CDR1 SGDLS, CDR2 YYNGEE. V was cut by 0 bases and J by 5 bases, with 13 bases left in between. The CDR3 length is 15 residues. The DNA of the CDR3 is TGTGCCAGCAGCGTAGATCCGGGGGGCATAGATACGCAGTATTTT. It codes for CASSVDPGGIDTQYF.

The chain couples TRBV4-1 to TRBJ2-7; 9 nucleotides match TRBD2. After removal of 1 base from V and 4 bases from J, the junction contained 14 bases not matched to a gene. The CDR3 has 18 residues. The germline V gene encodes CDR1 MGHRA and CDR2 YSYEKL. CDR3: CASSQADSPGLASYEQYF. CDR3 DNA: TGCGCCAGCAGCCAAGCCGACTCACCGGGACTAGCTTCTTACGAGCAGTACTTC.

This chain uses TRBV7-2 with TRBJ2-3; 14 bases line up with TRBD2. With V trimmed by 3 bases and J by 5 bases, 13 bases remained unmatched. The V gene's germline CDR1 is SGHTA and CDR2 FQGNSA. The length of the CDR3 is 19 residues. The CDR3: CASSFSPGGLAGGLDTQYF. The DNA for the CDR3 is TGTGCCAGCAGCTTCAGTCCCGGAGGACTAGCGGGGGGTCTAGATACGCAGTATTTT.

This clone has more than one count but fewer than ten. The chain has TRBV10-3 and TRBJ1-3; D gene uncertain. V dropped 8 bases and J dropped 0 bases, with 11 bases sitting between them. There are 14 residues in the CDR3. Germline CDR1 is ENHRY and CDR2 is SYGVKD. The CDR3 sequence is CAIFTPSSGNTIYF. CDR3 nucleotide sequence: TGTGCCATCTTTACCCCGAGCTCTGGAAACACCATATATTTT.

Here the CDR3 reads CASSPRGAGGIYNEQFF. CDR3 DNA: TGTGCCAGCAGCCCCCGGGGGGCGGGGGGGATATACAATGAGCAGTTCTTC. The chain has TRBV9 and TRBJ2-1, with 9 bases fitting TRBD2. The CDR3 loop spans 17 amino acids. J was trimmed by 4 bases and V by 4 bases; bases with no gene match: 12. Germline values: CDR1 SGDLS, CDR2 YYNGEE.